These T cell receptor beta chains were read from a single sample in a study of cytomegalovirus exposure and HLA in healthy donors. Some clones are missing from TCRdb's copy, which holds only in-frame ones; the method was immunoSEQ multiplex PCR. Among about 280,000 clones listed, around nine tenths were seen once. Input material: PBMCs. All receptors derive from a woman younger than 30 in good health and CMV-seronegative. Both conserved end residues are part of each CDR3. D genes are given only for firm matches. Part of the rows lack a size; the others show once, few, many or a class for expanded clones.

v_call,j_call,d_call,clone_size,cdr3_nt,cdr3_aa
TRBV2,TRBJ2-5,-,-,TGTGCCAGCAGGGGCCGGGGGCAAGAGACCCAGTACTTC,CASRGRGQETQYF
TRBV21-1,TRBJ2-5,-,-,TGTGCCAGCAGATATGGGCTAGCGGGGGTCCCCCAAGAGACCCAGTACTTC,CASRYGLAGVPQETQYF
TRBV6-1,TRBJ2-7,-,-,TGTGCCAGCAGCAGGGACTTTTCGACCTACGAGCAGTACTTC,CASSRDFSTYEQYF
TRBV5-4,TRBJ1-2,-,once,TGTGCCAGCAGCTTTCAAGGGGATGGCAACTATGGCTACACCTTC,CASSFQGDGNYGYTF
TRBV2,TRBJ2-5,TRBD2,-,TGTGCCAGCAGTGGAGGGTCTAGCGGGGAAAAAGAGACCCAGTACTTC,CASSGGSSGEKETQYF
TRBV10-3,TRBJ1-1,TRBD1,-,TGTGCCACCGGACAGGCCCACACTGAAGCTTTCTTT,CATGQAHTEAFF
TRBV30,TRBJ1-3,-,-,TGTGCCTGGAGTTTGGGCAGGATGAACTCTGGAAACACCATATATTTT,CAWSLGRMNSGNTIYF
TRBV19,TRBJ2-5,TRBD2,-,TGTGCCAGTAGTATTGTGGGGTTGTGGGAGCGGGGGCACCAAGAGACCCAGTACTTC,CASSIVGLWERGHQETQYF
TRBV23-1,TRBJ2-7,-,-,TGCGCCAGCAGTCAACCAATCTCAACCCACAGGAGACCTCGGGCCTACGAGCAGTACTTC,CASSQPISTHRRPRAYEQYF
TRBV18,TRBJ2-1,TRBD2,-,TGTGCCAGCTCACCGGGGACTAGCGGGGGGGTAGACAATGAGCAGTTCTTC,CASSPGTSGGVDNEQFF